Each of the 20 T cell receptor beta chains below was sequenced from the same sample in a study of blood T cell repertoires in COVID-19. TCRdb's copy holds only in-frame clones and misses some; the assay was immunoSEQ multiplex PCR. The sample holds some 100,000 clones, over 85% seen once. The sequenced sample was peripheral blood. The receptors stem from a man between 65 and 80 years old with acute or convalescent COVID-19.

The V and J genes are TRBV7-2 and TRBJ2-2, with D unresolved. This CDR3 spans 13 amino acids. Germline V CDR1 and CDR2: SGHTA, FQGNSA. V was pared by 6 bases and J by 7 bases, with 12 bases between. In nucleotides, the CDR3 is TGTGCCAGCAGGCGAGCTGGCGGCGGGGAGCTGTTTTTT. Its protein is CASRRAGGGELFF.

This clone was counted a single time. The gene calls are TRBV19 and TRBJ1-5; TRBD1 matches 8 bases. V lost 4 bases to trimming and J lost 6 bases; unmatched junction nucleotides: 8. CDR3 length equals 15 residues. Germline values: CDR1 LNHDA, CDR2 SQIVND (reference sequence). The CDR3 bases are TGTGCCAGTAGTAGGCCCCTGACAGGGGTTCAGCCCCAGCATTTT. Translation: CASSRPLTGVQPQHF.

The V gene is TRBV7-6, the J gene TRBJ2-1, with 14 nucleotides matching TRBD2. V was pared by 5 bases and J by 5 bases, with 8 bases of the junction left unmatched. CDR1 is SGHVS and CDR2 is FNYEAQ in the germline V gene. This CDR3 has 17 amino acids. The CDR3 is CASSTGTSGGRHNEQFF. The CDR3 DNA is TGTGCCAGCAGCACCGGGACTAGCGGGGGAAGACACAATGAGCAGTTCTTC.

V and J are TRBV14 and TRBJ1-6, with 9 bases lining up with TRBD1. J gave up 13 bases and V 4 bases, and 11 bases lay outside the gene matches. Germline V gene sequence: CDR1 SGHDN, CDR2 FVKESK. This CDR3 contains 15 residues. The CDR3 nucleotides are TGTGCCAGCAGCCCTAATCCGGGACAGGGATCGCCCCTCCACTTT. Its protein product is CASSPNPGQGSPLHF.

This clone was observed a single time. The genes are TRBV6-2 or TRBV6-3 and TRBJ2-5; 10 bases fit TRBD2. CDR3 length: 17 residues. With 2 bases clipped from V and 5 bases from J, the junction kept 11 bases outside the gene matches. Germline V gene lookup returns CDR1 MNHEY and CDR2 SVGEGT. The CDR3: CASSYQRSSGSRETQYF. CDR3 nucleotide sequence: TGTGCCAGCAGTTACCAAAGATCTAGCGGGAGTAGGGAGACCCAGTACTTC.

The rearrangement links TRBV6-2 or TRBV6-3 to TRBJ1-5, with 9 bases fitting TRBD1. CDR1 is MNHEY, CDR2 SVGEGT, per germline. V shed 4 bases, J shed 6 bases, and the junction held 7 bases outside the gene matches. This CDR3 is 15 amino acids long. Here the CDR3 DNA reads TGTGCCAGCAGTTCCGGGACAGGGAAATTTCAGCCCCAGCATTTT. This gives the protein CASSSGTGKFQPQHF.

The chain links TRBV24-1 to TRBJ1-2; D is possibly TRBD1 (6 bases). V was shortened by 5 bases and J by 8 bases, with 17 bases between the two germline ends. This CDR3 spans 14 amino acids. Germline loops: CDR1 KGHDR, CDR2 SFDVKD. For the CDR3, the DNA is TGTGCCACCAGTGGACCGACAGGCCAGGGAGGCTACACCTTC. This codes for CATSGPTGQGGYTF.

This chain joins TRBV6-4 and TRBJ2-3, with TRBD2 identical over 13 bases. Germline V gene sequence: CDR1 MRHNA, CDR2 SNTAGT. The CDR3 is 16 amino acids. After removal of 6 bases from V and 4 bases from J, the junction contained 7 bases not matched to a gene. CDR3 bases: TGTGCCAGCAGCCCAACTAGCGGGGGGGTCCCAGATACGCAGTATTTT. It specifies CASSPTSGGVPDTQYF.

The DNA of the CDR3 is TGCGCCAGCCGTCCCGGACGGGACTCTGGAAACACCATATATTTT. Protein product: CASRPGRDSGNTIYF. This rearrangement joins TRBV10-1 to TRBJ1-3; no clear D gene. Trimming shortened V by 8 bases and J by 0 bases, and 14 bases separated the two germline ends. The CDR3 sequence is 15 residues long. Germline values: CDR1 WNHNN, CDR2 SYGVQD (reference sequence).

The rearrangement joins TRBV4-1 to TRBJ2-5, with TRBD2 matching over 11 bases. The junction had 9 bases not matched to a gene; V was cut back by 1 base and J by 5 bases. Germline V gene lookup returns CDR1 MGHRA and CDR2 YSYEKL. The CDR3 has 17 residues. This CDR3 reads CASSQVVAGGRWETQYF. For the CDR3, the DNA is TGCGCCAGCAGCCAAGTAGTAGCGGGGGGGCGTTGGGAGACCCAGTACTTC.

Concerning this clone itself: The germline gene is not matched at one end of the junction; a read error may be the cause. The gene calls are TRBV5-1 and TRBJ2-7; TRBD2 matches at 9 bases. The CDR3 runs 15 residues. Germline V lookup: CDR1 SGHRS, CDR2 YFSETQ. CDR3 sequence: CASSSGGLASFEQYF. CDR3 sequence (DNA): TGCGCCAGCAGCTCGGGGGGACTAGCTTCCTTCGAGCAGTACTTC.

Points on this clone: At one end, the junction sequence differs from germline, possibly due to a read error. V and J are TRBV4-1 and TRBJ1-2; 8 positions match TRBD1. This CDR3 has 11 amino acids. Germline CDR1 MGHRA, CDR2 YSYEKL. CDR3 coding DNA: TGCGCCAGCAGGCGGGACAGGTTTTTCTTTTTC. Its protein is CASRRDRFFFF.

J is TRBJ1-6 and V is TRBV3-1 (or the pseudogene TRBV3-2); D unresolved. CDR1 is LGHDT and CDR2 is YNNKEL in the germline V gene (reference sequence). The V end was cut by 0 bases, the J end by 10 bases, with 4 bases between. The CDR3 length is 12 residues. The chain's CDR3 is CASSQDRSPLHF. The DNA for the CDR3 is TGTGCCAGCAGCCAAGACAGGTCACCCCTCCACTTT.

This clone showed up just a few times. The gene calls are TRBV2 and TRBJ2-5, with TRBD2 as a possible D gene (5 bases). Trimming shortened V by 1 base and J by 0 bases, and 9 bases separated the two germline ends. CDR3 length: 15 residues. CDR1 is SNHLY, CDR2 FYNNEI, per germline. As DNA, the CDR3 is TGTGCCAGCAGTGAAGGAGGGCTCAACCAAGAGACCCAGTACTTC. This gives the protein CASSEGGLNQETQYF.

The chain has TRBV6-2 or TRBV6-3 and TRBJ1-4, with 9 positions matching TRBD1. The CDR3 consists of 15 residues. V trimming: 4 bases; J trimming: 11 bases; junction bases outside the gene matches: 11. Germline V gives CDR1 MNHEY, CDR2 SVGEGT. The CDR3: CASSSPGTGLQKLFF. In nucleotides, the CDR3 is TGTGCCAGCAGTTCACCCGGGACAGGGCTTCAGAAACTGTTTTTT.

The genes are TRBV6-6 and TRBJ2-1; the D gene is possibly TRBD2 (5 bases). The CDR3 is made up of 12 amino acids. Trimming cost V 0 bases and J 8 bases, with 5 bases left between them. In germline, CDR1 is MNHNY, CDR2 SVGAGI (reference sequence). The CDR3 loop reads CASSYSADEQFF. The CDR3 nucleotides read TGTGCCAGCAGTTACTCAGCGGATGAGCAGTTCTTC.

This chain uses TRBV5-1 with TRBJ1-3, with 7 positions matching TRBD1. V dropped 2 bases and J dropped 0; count of bases not matched to a gene: 5. The CDR3 spans 16 residues. The germline V gene encodes CDR1 SGHRS and CDR2 YFSETQ. The chain's CDR3 is CASSLRQGNSGNTIYF. The CDR3 DNA reads as TGCGCCAGCAGCTTACGACAGGGTAACTCTGGAAACACCATATATTTT.

This clone occurred once. The genes are TRBV7-8 and TRBJ2-3, with 15 bases aligning to TRBD2. After removal of 5 bases from V and 5 bases from J, the junction contained 5 bases not matched to a gene. The CDR3 is 16 amino acids. Germline V gene sequence: CDR1 SGHVS, CDR2 FQNEAQ. The CDR3 DNA is TGTGCCAGCAGCAGAAGGACTAGCGGGGGGGGAGATACGCAGTATTTT. Residues: CASSRRTSGGGDTQYF.

The rearrangement links TRBV5-6 to TRBJ2-1, with 9 bases aligning to TRBD2. The CDR3 consists of 16 residues. With V trimmed by 0 bases and J by 5 bases, 6 bases remained unmatched. Germline CDR1 is SGHDT and CDR2 is YYEEEE. CDR3 bases: TGTGCCAGCAGCTTGGTGGGACTAGCTGACAACAATGAGCAGTTCTTC. Amino acid sequence: CASSLVGLADNNEQFF.

V gene TRBV5-1 combines with J gene TRBJ2-3; the D is unclear. The germline V gene encodes CDR1 SGHRS and CDR2 YFSETQ. This CDR3 is built from 12 residues. The germline V and J ends were trimmed by 4 bases and 4 bases, with 7 bases remaining between them. This CDR3 is CASSTQADTQYF. The CDR3 DNA sequence: TGCGCCAGCAGCACACAAGCAGATACGCAGTATTTT. Drawing the rest from reference TRBV5-1 and TRBJ2-3, the complete variable domain is KAGVTQTPRYLIKTRGQQVTLSCSPISGHRSVSWYQQTPGQGLQFLFEYFSETQRNKGNFPGRFSGRQFSNSRSEMNVSTLELGDSALYLCASSTQADTQYFGPGTRLTVL.